Included here is one T cell receptor beta chain sequence, with context. Original methodology: The authors estimated nucleated cell counts from reference gene primer amplification. The data were produced by immunoSEQ multiplex PCR, yet TCRdb's version contains in-frame clones alone and is incomplete. The V and J calls and clone size are taken from that table; D and trimming were inferred from the DNA. The sample carries around 110,000 clones, over 80% recorded once. The data are from a study of blood T cell repertoires in COVID-19. Study-level background: The United States, Italy and Spain were the sources of the acute and convalescent COVID-19 samples. T cells, B-cell-depleted T cells, or PBMCs provided the cDNA or gDNA that served as material.

Per the germline V gene, CDR1 is DFQATT and CDR2 is SNEGSKA (reference sequence). With 4 bases removed from V and 6 bases from J, the gap between germline ends came to 7 bases. The CDR3 runs 11 residues. The V gene is TRBV20-1, the J gene TRBJ2-4; TRBD1 might be the D (5 bases). The sample consisted of peripheral blood. The clonotype originates from a man aged 25-45 years with acute or convalescent COVID-19. The CDR3 DNA follows: TGCAGTGCTATCAGGGCAAACATTCAGTACTTC. It codes for CSAIRANIQYF.